The following is a T cell receptor beta chain sequence with its context. The time point is: patch test 1, 2 weeks after DPC sensitization. The sample's treatment: therapeutic diphenylcyclopropenone sensitization with weekly scalp DPC. The data derive from a study of human T cells and chemical hapten exposure. The CDR3 covers 16 residues. MiXCR, run by TCRdb on the RACE reads, gives a single entry per CDR3 protein. The sample carries some 380,000 distinct CDR3 sequences, more than 4.5% recorded once. This receptor was taken from a woman aged 45 to 65 with alopecia areata. Some clones in this sample may be carry-over from other donors' samples. The chain carries TRBV12-1 and TRBJ2-4. TRBV12-1 has pseudogene status. Here the sequenced sample was whole blood, taken in connection with sensitization to the hapten diphenylcyclopropenone (DPC). CDR3 residues: CASSFPGTAGENIQYF. The CDR3 DNA is TGTGCCAGCAGCTTTCCTGGCACGGCAGGAGAAAACATTCAGTACTTC.